These T cell receptor beta chains were read from a single sample in a study of T cells after yellow fever vaccination. A single record per CDR3 protein comes from TCRdb applying MiXCR to the 5' RACE reads. The data contain around 27,000 distinct CDR3 sequences, 4.4% of them singletons. Material: CD8+ T cells sorted from PBMCs, obtained 5 days after the yellow fever booster vaccination. These TCRs come from a man aged 30 to 45 who received the YFV17D yellow fever vaccine. Each CDR3 is given with its conserved first and last residue. A D gene is named only where the DNA matches it firmly. The size field is filled for only some rows; it gives once, few, many or a size class.

j_gene,v_gene,abundance,d_gene,CDR3aa,CDR3nt
TRBJ2-7,TRBV6-2/TRBV6-3,many,TRBD1,CASSYDQGAWYEQYF,TGTGCCAGCAGTTACGATCAGGGGGCGTGGTACGAGCAGTACTTC
TRBJ2-7,TRBV19,few,TRBD2,CASRAGGGPYEQYF,TGTGCCAGTCGGGCCGGGGGAGGGCCCTACGAGCAGTACTTC
TRBJ2-1,TRBV4-2,many,TRBD2,CASSLGAGGVRDEQFF,TGTGCCAGCAGCCTTGGGGCGGGAGGGGTCAGAGATGAGCAGTTCTTC
TRBJ2-5,TRBV2,many,.,CASSEALEGETQYF,TGTGCCAGCAGTGAAGCCCTGGAGGGGGAGACCCAGTACTTC
TRBJ2-7,TRBV6-5,many,.,CASKDLSTTYEQYF,TGTGCCAGTAAAGATTTGTCCACTACCTACGAGCAGTACTTC
TRBJ2-7,TRBV27,many,TRBD1,CASSFDRGPYEQYF,TGTGCCAGCAGTTTTGACAGGGGCCCCTACGAGCAGTACTTC
TRBJ2-2,TRBV29-1,many,.,CSADTSNTGELFF,TGCAGCGCGGACACGTCGAACACCGGGGAGCTGTTTTTT
TRBJ2-1,TRBV7-6,many,.,CATSPDEQFF,TGTGCCACTTCGCCCGATGAGCAGTTCTTC
TRBJ2-4,TRBV7-9,many,.,CASSSSQNIQYF,TGTGCCAGCAGCTCATCCCAAAACATTCAGTACTTC
TRBJ2-3,TRBV7-2,many,.,CASSLVLGMSDTQYF,TGTGCCAGCAGCTTAGTCCTGGGAATGTCAGATACGCAGTATTTT
TRBJ2-1,TRBV14,many,TRBD2,CASSQDPTSGGDNEQFF,TGTGCCAGCAGCCAAGACCCTACTAGCGGGGGAGACAATGAGCAGTTCTTC
TRBJ2-3,TRBV20-1,many,TRBD2,CSARDFLAGGPVDTQYF,TGCAGTGCTAGAGACTTTTTAGCGGGAGGGCCTGTAGATACGCAGTATTTT
TRBJ2-7,TRBV9,many,.,CASSVDSPSYEQYF,TGTGCCAGCAGCGTAGACAGTCCCTCCTACGAGCAGTACTTC
TRBJ2-1,TRBV29-1,many,TRBD1,CSVFWTGTYNEQFF,TGCAGCGTTTTCTGGACAGGGACCTACAATGAGCAGTTCTTC
TRBJ2-1,TRBV7-8,many,.,CASSLVGVELGNEQFF,TGTGCCAGCAGCTTAGTCGGGGTGGAGTTGGGAAATGAGCAGTTCTTC
TRBJ2-3,TRBV10-3,many,TRBD2,CAIRPGGSGRTDTQYF,TGTGCCATCAGACCGGGGGGCAGCGGGAGGACAGATACGCAGTATTTT
TRBJ2-3,TRBV6-4,many,TRBD1,CASSDSGGGTDTQYF,TGTGCCAGCAGTGACTCAGGGGGCGGCACAGATACGCAGTATTTT
TRBJ2-5,TRBV5-4,many,TRBD1,CASSPDRGHLQETQYF,TGTGCCAGCAGCCCCGACAGGGGGCATCTGCAAGAGACCCAGTACTTC
TRBJ2-1,TRBV29-1,many,.,CSVVTAPEQFF,TGCAGCGTTGTTACGGCCCCTGAGCAGTTCTTC
TRBJ1-5,TRBV12-5,many,.,CASGLVEDRLYSNQPQHF,TGTGCTAGTGGTTTGGTCGAGGACAGACTTTATAGCAATCAGCCCCAGCATTTT
TRBJ2-7,TRBV28,few,.,CASSLYTYEQYF,TGTGCCAGCAGTTTGTACACCTACGAGCAGTACTTC
TRBJ2-1,TRBV6-2/TRBV6-3,many,.,CASTPYAWASDNEQFF,TGTGCCAGCACCCCCTACGCTTGGGCTAGCGACAATGAGCAGTTCTTC
TRBJ2-3,TRBV14,many,.,CASSQGTASTDTQYF,TGTGCCAGCAGCCAAGGGACAGCTTCCACAGATACGCAGTATTTT
TRBJ2-1,TRBV25-1,many,.,CASSEFEQFF,TGTGCCAGCAGTGAATTCGAGCAGTTCTTC
TRBJ1-6,TRBV12-3/TRBV12-4,many,.,CASSRYSPLHF,TGTGCCAGCAGTCGATATTCACCCCTCCACTTT
TRBJ2-2,TRBV9,many,TRBD2,CASSAGGFGTGELFF,TGTGCCAGCAGCGCGGGGGGTTTTGGCACCGGGGAGCTGTTTTTT
TRBJ2-2,TRBV9,many,.,CASSVAGSGELFF,TGTGCCAGCAGCGTAGCTGGGTCCGGGGAGCTGTTTTTT
TRBJ2-7,TRBV19,many,TRBD2,CASSFRGSTYEQYF,TGTGCCAGTAGTTTTCGCGGGAGCACCTACGAGCAGTACTTC
TRBJ2-7,TRBV5-6,many,.,CASSPGVGEIGYEQYF,TGTGCCAGCAGCCCCGGGGTGGGAGAGATCGGCTACGAGCAGTACTTC
TRBJ2-1,TRBV25-1,many,.,CASSDLVIWGVPQFF,TGTGCCAGCAGTGACCTCGTAATTTGGGGGGTCCCGCAGTTCTTC
TRBJ2-6,TRBV27,many,TRBD1,CASSLGTGFSGANVLTF,TGTGCCAGCAGTTTGGGGACAGGGTTCTCTGGGGCCAACGTCCTGACTTTC
TRBJ1-5,TRBV5-1,many,.,CASSWSPWGGSNQPQHF,TGCGCCAGCAGCTGGAGCCCCTGGGGGGGGAGCAATCAGCCCCAGCATTTT
TRBJ2-7,TRBV4-2,medium-sized,.,CASSQDRWQVSSYEQYF,TGTGCCAGCAGCCAAGATCGTTGGCAGGTCAGCTCCTACGAGCAGTACTTC
TRBJ2-7,TRBV14,many,.,CASSLWGDPNSYEQYF,TGTGCCAGCAGCCTGTGGGGGGACCCAAACTCCTACGAGCAGTACTTC
TRBJ2-5,TRBV20-1,many,TRBD1,CSARDHGTEKETQYF,TGCAGTGCTAGAGATCACGGGACAGAGAAAGAGACCCAGTACTTC
TRBJ2-1,TRBV3-1,many,TRBD2,CASSKGTSGSSYNEQFF,TGTGCCAGCAGCAAAGGGACTAGCGGGAGCTCCTACAATGAGCAGTTCTTC
TRBJ2-2,TRBV11-2,many,.,CASSLDQGGELFF,TGTGCCAGCAGCTTAGATCAGGGGGGGGAGCTGTTTTTT
TRBJ2-7,TRBV7-2,many,TRBD2,CASSQSGRTLYEQYF,TGTGCCAGCAGCCAAAGCGGGAGGACCCTTTACGAGCAGTACTTC
TRBJ1-1,TRBV19,many,.,CASSIGGDWNTEAFF,TGTGCCAGTAGTATAGGGGGAGATTGGAACACTGAAGCTTTCTTT
TRBJ2-2,TRBV13,many,.,CASSSLPQRNTGELFF,TGTGCCAGCAGCTCCCTACCGCAGCGGAACACCGGGGAGCTGTTTTTT
TRBJ2-7,TRBV30,many,.,CAWSEGGHPPYVQYF,TGTGCCTGGAGTGAGGGAGGACACCCCCCCTACGTGCAGTACTTC
TRBJ2-1,TRBV6-1,many,.,CASSIGTLGGNEQFF,TGTGCCAGCAGTATCGGGACCCTCGGTGGCAATGAGCAGTTCTTC
TRBJ2-5,TRBV12-3/TRBV12-4,.,TRBD1,CASSPRDSPRETQYF,TGTGCCAGCAGCCCTCGGGACAGCCCTCGGGAGACCCAGTACTTC
TRBJ2-7,TRBV7-9,many,.,CASSLETYEQYF,TGTGCCAGCAGCTTAGAAACCTACGAGCAGTACTTC
TRBJ1-1,TRBV6-2/TRBV6-3,many,.,CASFIGTEAFF,TGTGCCAGTTTTATCGGGACTGAAGCTTTCTTT
TRBJ2-7,TRBV5-6,many,TRBD1,CASSLPGQNYEQYF,TGTGCCAGCAGCTTGCCGGGACAGAACTACGAGCAGTACTTC
TRBJ2-2,TRBV3-1,many,TRBD1,CASSSPTGPTGELFF,TGTGCCAGCAGCTCACCGACAGGGCCCACCGGGGAGCTGTTTTTT
TRBJ2-7,TRBV5-4,many,.,CASSLFSGDEQYF,TGTGCCAGCAGCTTGTTCTCGGGTGACGAGCAGTACTTC
TRBJ2-1,TRBV25-1,many,.,CASSEKVGVVYNEQFF,TGTGCCAGCAGTGAAAAGGTGGGAGTGGTTTACAATGAGCAGTTCTTC
TRBJ2-3,TRBV4-3,many,.,CASSQGDLLLTDTQYF,TGCGCCAGCAGCCAAGGGGACCTGCTACTCACAGATACGCAGTATTTT
TRBJ2-2,TRBV15,many,.,CATRTRGDTGELFF,TGTGCCACCAGGACACGGGGCGACACCGGGGAGCTGTTTTTT
TRBJ1-2,TRBV12-3/TRBV12-4,many,TRBD1,CASSLDLTGLGGYTF,TGTGCCAGCAGTTTAGACCTGACAGGGTTGGGGGGCTACACCTTC
TRBJ2-1,TRBV27,many,TRBD2,CASSLVLAVYNEQFF,TGTGCCAGCAGTTTAGTACTAGCGGTCTACAATGAGCAGTTCTTC
TRBJ2-1,TRBV11-2,many,.,CASSLGTGTPYNEQFF,TGTGCCAGCAGCTTAGGGACCGGGACTCCGTACAATGAGCAGTTCTTC
TRBJ2-3,TRBV20-1,many,TRBD2,CSASSGEVAGADTQYF,TGCAGTGCTAGTTCTGGGGAGGTAGCGGGAGCAGATACGCAGTATTTT
TRBJ2-3,TRBV11-2,many,.,CASSFRADTDTQYF,TGTGCCAGCAGCTTCAGAGCGGACACAGATACGCAGTATTTT
TRBJ1-2,TRBV29-1,many,.,CSVDPGANYGYTF,TGCAGCGTTGATCCGGGGGCCAACTATGGCTACACCTTC
TRBJ2-5,TRBV7-8,many,TRBD1,CASSLDGTEETQYF,TGTGCCAGCAGCTTAGACGGGACAGAAGAGACCCAGTACTTC
TRBJ2-5,TRBV11-2,many,TRBD2,CASSLEVAGVPEETQYF,TGTGCCAGCAGCTTAGAGGTAGCGGGAGTACCGGAAGAGACCCAGTACTTC
TRBJ1-5,TRBV5-6,many,.,CASSLADSIGQPQHF,TGTGCCAGCAGCTTGGCGGACTCCATCGGACAGCCCCAGCATTTT